One and the same sample provided the 22 T cell receptor beta chains below, sequenced in a study of regulatory T cells in long-lasting Graves disease. Time point meaning: newly diagnosed GD, antithyroid drugs for less than 3 months. After RNA was extracted from PBMCs, the TCR library was made from it. Construction of the TCR beta libraries employed iRepertoire HTBI primers in conjunction with Arm-PCR of CDR3 regions. TCRdb re-called the multiplex PCR reads through MiXCR, storing one row per CDR3 protein. The repertoire includes approximately 560,000 distinct CDR3 sequences, about 16% of them detected once, and more than 10% sits in the top ten. These data were likewise used in another study, on T cells in Graves' hyperthyroidism and ophthalmopathy.

This sample comprised peripheral blood mononuclear cells (PBMCs), obtained at new diagnosis, from a patient treated with antithyroid drugs. The receptor set was obtained from a man between 18 and 35 years old with Graves disease.

This clonotype was seen repeatedly, ten times or more. This rearrangement joins TRBV11-2 to TRBJ2-3, with D possibly TRBD1 on 6 matching bases. Germline CDR1 SGHAT, CDR2 FQNNGV. Trimming removed 5 bases at V and 8 bases at J, with 20 bases between. The CDR3 sequence is 15 residues long. The CDR3 sequence is CASSTRTGLDRTQYF. The CDR3 nucleotides are TGTGCCAGCAGCACGAGAACAGGGCTGGACCGTACGCAGTATTTT. Full variable domain (missing parts from reference TRBV11-2 and TRBJ2-3): EAGVAQSPRYKIIEKRQSVAFWCNPISGHATLYWYQQILGQGPKLLIQFQNNGVVDDSQLPKDRFSAERLKGVDSTLKIQPAKLEDSAVYLCASSTRTGLDRTQYFGPGTRLTVL.

This clonotype was seen a handful of times. The chain employs TRBV9 and TRBJ1-1; D unclear. Trimming pared 0 bases from V and 4 bases from J, leaving 13 bases between. CDR3 size: 15 residues. Germline-derived CDR1 and CDR2 are SGDLS and YYNGEE. CDR3 DNA: TGTGCCAGCAGCGTAGCTATAATGCCCGCCACTGAAGCTTTCTTT. Protein sequence: CASSVAIMPATEAFF.

CDR3 region: CASSQVSSDSYNEQFF. As DNA, the CDR3 is TGCGCCAGCAGCCAAGTCTCCAGCGACTCCTACAATGAGCAGTTCTTC. The chain couples TRBV4-1 to TRBJ2-1, with D hard to call. Germline V gene data show CDR1 as MGHRA and CDR2 as YSYEKL. V was trimmed by 1 base and J by 0 bases, leaving 10 bases between them. The length of the CDR3 is 16 residues.

The sample holds a few counts of this clonotype. This chain connects TRBV5-4 to TRBJ2-5; D is unclear. The CDR3 loop spans 14 amino acids. The germline gives CDR1 SGHNT, CDR2 YYREEE (reference sequence). The V end lost 4 bases, the J end lost 3 bases, and 13 bases lay between the germline ends. CDR3 bases: TGTGCCAGCAGCCAACCCGAAAGGGAAGAGACCCAGTACTTC. It yields the protein CASSQPEREETQYF. Variable domain in full (rest from reference TRBV5-4 and TRBJ2-5): ETGVTQSPTHLIKTRGQQVTLRCSSQSGHNTVSWYQQALGQGPQFIFQYYREEENGRGNFPPRFSGLQFPNYSSELNVNALELDDSALYLCASSQPEREETQYFGPGTRLLVL.

This clonotype has just a few counts. V and J are TRBV5-1 and TRBJ2-5; 7 nucleotides align to TRBD1. This CDR3 has 15 amino acids. J gave up 5 bases and V 0 bases, and 7 bases lay outside the gene matches. The germline V gene encodes CDR1 SGHRS and CDR2 YFSETQ. Written as DNA, the CDR3 is TGCGCCAGCAGCTTGGCCGACAGGGCGGTTGAGACCCAGTACTTC. Its protein product is CASSLADRAVETQYF.

This clonotype has at least ten counts. The chain employs TRBV12-3 or TRBV12-4 and TRBJ2-1; D not resolved. V lost 4 bases to trimming and J lost 5 bases, with 9 bases between them. The CDR3 consists of 13 residues. CDR3 amino acids: CASSSDGDNEQFF. In DNA form, the CDR3 reads TGTGCCAGCAGTTCGGACGGAGACAATGAGCAGTTCTTC.

The chain has TRBV20-1 and TRBJ1-2; 8 bases fit TRBD1. The germline V gene encodes CDR1 DFQATT and CDR2 SNEGSKA (reference sequence). The CDR3 runs 13 residues. Germline trimming cut 3 bases from V and 3 bases from J; bases unmatched to any gene: 3. In DNA, the CDR3 is TGCAGTGCTAGCCCGACAGGGGACTATGGCTACACCTTC. Encoded protein: CSASPTGDYGYTF.

There are a few counts of this clonotype. This chain connects TRBV19 to TRBJ2-2, with D uncertain. The V gene lost 3 bases and the J gene lost 7 bases, with 12 bases spanning the gap. From germline, CDR1 is LNHDA and CDR2 SQIVND (reference sequence). This CDR3 region has 14 residues. The CDR3 reads CASSIVLKSGELFF. For the CDR3, the DNA is TGTGCCAGTAGTATCGTACTCAAGAGCGGGGAGCTGTTTTTT.

CDR3 sequence reads: CASSPELRDTQYF. For the CDR3, the DNA is TGCGCCAGCAGCCCCGAGCTCAGGGATACGCAGTATTTT. The chain combines TRBV5-1 with TRBJ2-1; D ambiguous. The end of the DNA aligns better with TRBJ2-3, so the J call may be wrong. Germline loops: CDR1 SGHRS, CDR2 YFSETQ. The CDR3 is 13 residues long.

In this sample, this clonotype turned up a few times. The chain links TRBV7-9 to TRBJ2-7; TRBD2 aligns across 10 bases. V was clipped by 5 bases and J by 0 bases; unmatched bases: 4. Germline values: CDR1 SEHNR, CDR2 FQNEAQ (reference sequence). This CDR3 has 15 residues. The CDR3 DNA reads as TGTGCCAGCAGCCTAACTAGCGGGACCTCCTACGAGCAGTACTTC. It codes for CASSLTSGTSYEQYF.

Here the CDR3 reads CSARDGASRFNSPLHF. The CDR3 region has the DNA TGCAGTGCTAGAGATGGGGCATCCAGGTTTAATTCACCCCTCCACTTT. The V and J genes are TRBV20-1 and TRBJ1-6; maybe TRBD1 (5 bases). The CDR3 sequence is 16 residues long. Germline V lookup: CDR1 DFQATT, CDR2 SNEGSKA (reference sequence). Trimming pared 0 bases from V and 6 bases from J, leaving 15 bases between.

This clonotype was counted many times. V usage is TRBV9 and J usage is TRBJ2-1; the D gene is possibly TRBD2 (6 bases). Trimming cost V 0 bases and J 12 bases, with 13 bases left between them. There are 13 residues in the CDR3. Looked up from germline, CDR1 is SGDLS and CDR2 is YYNGEE. In DNA form, the CDR3 reads TGTGCCAGCAGCGTAGAAGAGGGGACTGGGCAGTTCTTC. Amino acid sequence: CASSVEEGTGQFF.

In its sample, this clonotype was seen many times. The chain uses TRBV5-1 and TRBJ2-1; 10 bases map to TRBD2. CDR1 is SGHRS, CDR2 YFSETQ, per germline. This CDR3 has 14 amino acids. V lost 4 bases to trimming and J lost 15 bases; unmatched junction nucleotides: 13. This CDR3 is CASSTDPSGGGRFF. CDR3 nucleotide sequence: TGCGCCAGCAGCACCGACCCTAGCGGGGGAGGACGGTTCTTC.

The rearrangement links TRBV4-1 to TRBJ1-2; 8 bases align to TRBD1. In germline, CDR1 is MGHRA, CDR2 YSYEKL. This CDR3 comprises 15 residues. Trimming removed 4 bases from V and 4 bases from J; junction bases left unmatched: 8. The CDR3 here is CASSLNLGQAYGYTF. The CDR3 coding sequence is TGCGCCAGCAGCCTTAATTTGGGACAGGCCTATGGCTACACCTTC.

In this sample, this clonotype turned up many times. The V call is TRBV3-1, the J call TRBJ2-5; 9 positions agree with TRBD1. Germline V CDR1 and CDR2: LGHDT, YNNKEL (reference sequence). The CDR3 is 15 amino acids. The J segment lost 7 bases and the V segment lost 4 bases, leaving 10 bases of the junction unmatched. Here the CDR3 reads CASSRGQGIVWTQYF. In DNA form, the CDR3 reads TGTGCCAGCAGCCGAGGACAGGGGATAGTTTGGACCCAGTACTTC.

This clonotype has more than one count but fewer than ten. The chain employs TRBV19 and TRBJ1-1, with TRBD1 as a possible D gene (5 bases). This CDR3 comprises 15 residues. V was shortened by 2 bases and J by 1 base, with 11 bases between the two germline ends. Germline CDR1 reads LNHDA; CDR2 reads SQIVND (reference sequence). The CDR3 spells CASSIYDSPNTEAFF. DNA for the CDR3: TGTGCCAGTAGTATATATGACAGCCCGAACACTGAAGCTTTCTTT.

In this sample, this clonotype turned up many times. The V gene is TRBV18, the J gene TRBJ1-1; D is perhaps TRBD1 (6 bases). Trimming took 5 bases from V and 7 from J, leaving 11 bases between them. Germline V CDR1 and CDR2: KGHSH, LQKENI. This CDR3 is built from 12 residues. The CDR3 sequence is CASSSQGSEAFF. In nucleotides, the CDR3 is TGTGCCAGCTCAAGCCAGGGGAGTGAAGCTTTCTTT.

This clonotype was counted ten times or more. CDR3 residues: CAISTPSSYEQYF. CDR3 nucleotide sequence: TGTGCCATCTCGACTCCGTCCTCCTACGAGCAGTACTTC. The rearrangement links TRBV2 to TRBJ2-7; D is uncertain. The CDR3 spans 13 residues. CDR1 SNHLY and CDR2 FYNNEI come from the germline V gene. V was cut by 10 bases and J by 0 bases, with 13 bases left in between. Full variable domain (remainder filled in from reference TRBV2 and TRBJ2-7): EPEVTQTPSHQVTQMGQEVILRCVPISNHLYFYWYRQILGQKVEFLVSFYNNEISEKSEIFDDQFSVERPDGSNFTLKIRSTKLEDSAMYFCAISTPSSYEQYFGPGTRLTVT.

V is TRBV28 and J is TRBJ1-5; 10 bases match TRBD1. The junction had 16 bases not matched to a gene; V was cut back by 4 bases and J by 10 bases. The CDR3 sequence is 17 residues long. Germline V gene sequence: CDR1 MDHEN, CDR2 SYDVKM. The CDR3 is CASSSSRRDRGNGPQHF. The DNA of the CDR3 is TGTGCCAGCAGTTCCTCACGGCGGGACAGGGGCAATGGACCCCAGCATTTT.

This chain connects TRBV6-2 or TRBV6-3 to TRBJ2-7; maybe TRBD2 (6 bases). This CDR3 contains 15 residues. The germline CDR1 and CDR2 sequences are MNHEY and SVGEGT. V lost 2 bases to trimming and J lost 6 bases, with 17 bases between them. The CDR3 sequence: CASSYPRGSGVEQYF. The CDR3 DNA reads TGTGCCAGCAGTTACCCCCGGGGGTCGGGAGTCGAGCAGTACTTC.

This clonotype turned up a few times. The chain links TRBV20-1 to TRBJ1-5; perhaps TRBD1 as D (5 bases). Germline V gene lookup returns CDR1 DFQATT and CDR2 SNEGSKA (reference sequence). The CDR3 covers 15 residues. The V gene lost 0 bases and the J gene lost 5 bases, with 14 bases spanning the gap. The chain's CDR3 is CSARDEGGGYQPQHF. CDR3 sequence (DNA): TGCAGTGCTAGAGATGAGGGTGGGGGTTATCAGCCCCAGCATTTT.

This clonotype was counted only a few times. The V gene is TRBV7-8, the J gene TRBJ2-1; the D gene could be TRBD1 or TRBD2 (5 bases each). V shed 5 bases and J shed 2 bases, with 16 bases lying between them. This CDR3 is 16 amino acids long. CDR1 is SGHVS, CDR2 FQNEAQ, per germline. The CDR3 sequence: CASSLNPQGPYNEQFF. CDR3 coding DNA: TGTGCCAGCAGCCTTAACCCCCAGGGACCCTACAATGAGCAGTTCTTC. The full variable domain, in which reference TRBV7-8 and TRBJ2-1 provide the parts outside the CDR3, is GAGVSQSPRYKVAKRGQDVALRCDPISGHVSLFWYQQALGQGPEFLTYFQNEAQLDKSGLPSDRFFAERPEGSVSTLKIQRTQQEDSAVYLCASSLNPQGPYNEQFFGPGTRLTVL.